The rows below give T cell receptor beta chains drawn from one sample of a study of early T cells in non-severe SARS-CoV-2 infection. TCRdb re-called the 5' RACE reads through MiXCR, storing one row per CDR3 protein. Among almost 65,000 distinct CDR3 sequences listed, about 4.9% were seen once. Sequencing used whole blood. The receptors were sampled from an adult who was a healthcare worker with PCR-confirmed SARS-CoV-2 infection or an uninfected control (not recorded which). Each CDR3 is given with its conserved first and last residue. The order of the fields is J gene, D gene, clone size, CDR3 length, V gene, CDR3 protein. D genes are given only for firm matches. Only some rows state a clone size, as once, few, many or a class for expanded clones.

TRBJ2-6	-	-	16	TRBV7-9	CASSLGRPSGANVLTF
TRBJ1-5	-	many	17	TRBV7-9	CASSIWRGTESNQPQHF
TRBJ1-3	-	few	15	TRBV7-2	CASSLGRHSGNTIYF
TRBJ2-1	-	many	16	TRBV29-1	CSVGGARQLSYNEQFF
TRBJ2-4	-	many	12	TRBV6-2/TRBV6-3	CASSYRGGIQYF
TRBJ2-1	TRBD2	-	15	TRBV24-1	CATSLAGAEENEQFF
TRBJ1-3	-	many	11	TRBV4-1	CASSVGNTIYF
TRBJ2-1	-	many	12	TRBV3-1	CASSLRERYRFF
TRBJ2-7	-	few	13	TRBV7-3	CASSSELYYEQYF
TRBJ2-1	TRBD2	few	14	TRBV20-1	CSAGTSGGNNEQFF
TRBJ1-2	TRBD1	few	14	TRBV10-1	CASSTGAAGYGYTF
TRBJ2-1	-	-	14	TRBV7-2	CASSLTNLSSRQFF
TRBJ2-7	-	-	14	TRBV7-2	CVSSLTGSDYEQYF
TRBJ2-2	-	few	11	TRBV7-9	CASSKSGELFF
TRBJ1-5	-	-	14	TRBV5-6	CASSQGPSNQPQHF
TRBJ1-2	-	many	11	TRBV20-1	CSARDRGGYTF